What follows are 8 T cell receptor beta chains derived from one specimen sequenced in a study of vaccination effects on CD4 cells after COVID-19. These receptors have no known antigen. Viral peptide pool expansion of antigen-specific CD4+ T cells preceded sequencing in the ViraFEST assay. Culturing for around 10 days preceded CD4+ T cell isolation. Vaccinated recipients, who were negative for nucleocapsid antibodies, had no history of SARS-CoV-2 infection. The data were produced by immunoSEQ multiplex PCR, yet TCRdb's version contains in-frame clones alone and is incomplete. The sample contains 20,000 to 25,000 clones, about 69% of which appear only once. The input for sequencing was CD4+ T cells from PBMCs cultured with HCoV-NL63 spike peptides, taken before COVID-19 vaccination. Source of these receptors: a human donor who received a COVID-19 vaccine.

This rearrangement joins TRBV28 to TRBJ2-1; TRBD1 might be the D (7 bases). V lost 6 bases and J lost 16, with 28 bases in between. This CDR3 is built from 15 residues. The germline V gene has CDR1 MDHEN and CDR2 SYDVKM. The CDR3: CASRPSEGAGDERFF. The CDR3 DNA is TGTGCCAGCAGACCCTCGGAGGGGGCGGGTGACGAGAGATTCTTC.

V gene TRBV27 combines with J gene TRBJ1-6; D call uncertain. The CDR3 is 14 residues long. Per germline, CDR1 MNHEY and CDR2 SMNVEV (reference sequence). V lost 3 bases to trimming and J lost 10 bases, with 13 bases between them. CDR3 protein: CASSFRPGGSPLHF. The CDR3 DNA sequence: TGTGCCAGCAGTTTCCGCCCGGGTGGGTCACCCCTCCACTTT.

This chain uses TRBV7-2 with TRBJ1-5; 8 bases are a match to TRBD1. This CDR3 spans 14 amino acids. J was trimmed by 5 bases and V by 4 bases; bases with no gene match: 4. Germline-derived CDR1 and CDR2 are SGHTA and FQGNSA. CDR3 in DNA: TGTGCCAGCAGCTCCGGACAGGGTCATCAGCCCCAGCATTTT. Protein product: CASSSGQGHQPQHF.

This rearrangement joins TRBV27 to TRBJ2-7; perhaps TRBD1 as D (5 bases). CDR1 and CDR2 from the germline V gene are MNHEY and SMNVEV (reference sequence). Trimming left V 3 bases short and J 5 bases short, with 14 bases between. The CDR3 has 14 amino acids. CDR3 DNA sequence: TGTGCCAGCAGTTTCTCAGGGCCCGTGGACGAGCAGTACTTC. Protein product: CASSFSGPVDEQYF.

This clone was seen once. CDR3 sequence: CASSAQRGAQHF. CDR3 bases: TGTGCCAGCAGCGCACAAAGAGGGGCCCAGCATTTT. The chain links TRBV3-1 (or the pseudogene TRBV3-2) to TRBJ1-5; tentatively, D is TRBD1 (5 bases). With 5 bases removed from V and 11 bases from J, the gap between germline ends came to 13 bases. Germline loops: CDR1 LGHDT, CDR2 YNNKEL (reference sequence). This CDR3 has 12 amino acids.

This clone was found a few times. The chain couples TRBV27 to TRBJ1-4; TRBD1 agrees at 9 bases. V was pared by 0 bases and J by 6 bases, with 2 bases of the junction left unmatched. This CDR3 spans 15 amino acids. Germline CDR1 and CDR2: MNHEY and SMNVEV (reference sequence). The CDR3, as DNA: TGTGCCAGCAGTTTATCGGGGACAGGGCATGAAAAACTGTTTTTT. It translates to CASSLSGTGHEKLFF.

This clone was observed a few times. The CDR3 coding sequence is TGTGCCACCAGCAGAGACCGGGGTAGCCATCACGAGCAGTACTTC. Translating it yields CATSRDRGSHHEQYF. The chain joins TRBV15 to TRBJ2-7; possibly TRBD2 for D (5 bases). The CDR3 consists of 15 residues. Germline V gene lookup returns CDR1 LNHNV and CDR2 YYDKDF (reference sequence). With 0 bases removed from V and 5 bases from J, the gap between germline ends came to 14 bases. Using reference TRBV15 and TRBJ2-7 for the parts outside the CDR3, the full variable domain is DAMVIQNPRYQVTQFGKPVTLSCSQTLNHNVMYWYQQKSSQAPKLLFHYYDKDFNNEADTPDNFQSRRPNTSFCFLDIRSPGLGDTAMYLCATSRDRGSHHEQYFGPGTRLTVT.

The chain joins TRBV11-2 to TRBJ2-7; 8 bases fit TRBD2. The CDR3 is made up of 15 amino acids. CDR1 is SGHAT, CDR2 FQNNGV, per germline. Trimming removed 0 bases from V and 11 bases from J; junction bases left unmatched: 12. CDR3 in amino acids: CASSLDPGGAGTKYF. In nucleotides, the CDR3 is TGTGCCAGCAGCTTAGATCCGGGGGGGGCAGGAACGAAGTACTTC.